Presented here are 13 T cell receptor beta chains from one specimen sequenced in a study of blood T cell repertoires in COVID-19. Here immunoSEQ multiplex PCR was the method, and the copy in TCRdb shows in-frame clones only, minus some. The sample lists about 250,000 clones, 88% occurring once. Sequencing was carried out using PBMCs or T cells enriched from blood (not recorded which). The receptor set was obtained from a woman in her fifties or sixties who had recovered from COVID-19.

The chain employs TRBV11-3 and TRBJ1-6, with a tentative D call TRBD1 (6 bases). Trimming took off 0 bases at V and 9 bases at J, with 18 bases between the two ends. Germline V lookup: CDR1 SGHNT, CDR2 YENEEA. The CDR3 is 17 residues long. Written as DNA, the CDR3 is TGTGCCAGCAGCTTAGATGGTCCGGGCAGGGGTGGTTCACCCCTCCACTTT. Protein sequence: CASSLDGPGRGGSPLHF. Full variable domain (remainder filled in from reference TRBV11-3 and TRBJ1-6): EAGVVQSPRYKIIEKKQPVAFWCNPISGHNTLYWYLQNLGQGPELLIRYENEEAVDDSQLPKDRFSAERLKGVDSTLKIQPAELGDSAVYLCASSLDGPGRGGSPLHFGNGTRLTVT.

The J gene is TRBJ1-5, the V gene TRBV19; D perhaps matches TRBD1 (6 bases). V was shortened by 3 bases and J by 5 bases, with 17 bases between the two germline ends. This CDR3 region has 16 residues. CDR1 is LNHDA and CDR2 is SQIVND in the germline V gene (reference sequence). The CDR3 region has the DNA TGTGCCAGTAGTATTTTAGGGCGACAGGACGATCAGCCCCAGCATTTT. This codes for CASSILGRQDDQPQHF.

V usage is TRBV7-2 and J usage is TRBJ1-2; D perhaps matches TRBD1 (6 bases). There are 15 residues in the CDR3. V gave up 6 bases and J gave up 0 bases, with 14 bases separating them. CDR1 and CDR2 from the germline V gene are SGHTA and FQGNSA. The CDR3 nucleotides are TGTGCCAGCAGGCCGAAGGGGACACCTAACTATGGCTACACCTTC. This gives the protein CASRPKGTPNYGYTF.

This clone is a singleton in its sample. The rearrangement uses TRBV9 and TRBJ1-1; D is undetermined. Deletions cut 3 bases from V and 0 bases from J, with 6 bases between. The CDR3 loop spans 13 amino acids. Germline loops: CDR1 SGDLS, CDR2 YYNGEE. The CDR3 sequence is CASSEDLNTEAFF. The CDR3 bases are TGTGCCAGCAGCGAGGACTTGAACACTGAAGCTTTCTTT.

The rearrangement links TRBV29-1 to TRBJ2-1; 7 bases are shared with TRBD1. The trim removed 7 bases at V and 10 bases at J, leaving 7 bases unmatched. Looked up from germline, CDR1 is SQVTM and CDR2 is ANQGSEA. This CDR3 spans 11 amino acids. The CDR3 DNA sequence: TGCAGCGCCGACAGGGCTCAGGAGCAGTTCTTC. Residues: CSADRAQEQFF.

This rearrangement joins TRBV6-6 to TRBJ2-7, with 13 bases fitting TRBD2. V dropped 7 bases and J dropped 2; count of bases not matched to a gene: 5. Germline assignment: CDR1 MNHNY and CDR2 SVGAGI (reference sequence). CDR3 length: 15 amino acids. In nucleotides, the CDR3 is TGTGCCAGCACCCCCGGGACTAGCGGGACCTACGAGCAGTACTTC. Amino acid sequence: CASTPGTSGTYEQYF.

The chain links TRBV12-5 to TRBJ1-4; 7 nucleotides match TRBD1. Germline V gene sequence: CDR1 LGHNT, CDR2 FRNRAP. The CDR3 runs to 14 residues. V lost 7 bases to trimming and J lost 5 bases; unmatched junction nucleotides: 7. This CDR3 reads CASVEGTVNEKLFF. The CDR3 nucleotides are TGTGCTAGTGTCGAAGGGACAGTAAATGAAAAACTGTTTTTT.

The V call is TRBV6-5, the J call TRBJ1-2, with 7 bases fitting TRBD1. With 6 bases clipped from V and 1 base from J, the junction kept 5 bases outside the gene matches. The CDR3 spans 14 residues. Germline lookup yields CDR1 MNHEY and CDR2 SVGAGI. CDR3 residues: CASRPGTVNYGYTF. DNA for the CDR3: TGTGCCAGCAGGCCCGGGACAGTTAACTATGGCTACACCTTC.

The chain has TRBV11-2 and TRBJ2-6; possible D gene TRBD1, 6 bases. CDR1 SGHAT and CDR2 FQNNGV come from the germline V gene. The CDR3 contains 19 residues. The germline V and J ends were trimmed by 5 bases and 0 bases, with 20 bases remaining between them. The CDR3 DNA is TGTGCCAGCAGCACCTACACAGGGTTTCAAAACTCTGGGGCCAACGTCCTGACTTTC. It specifies CASSTYTGFQNSGANVLTF.

V and J are TRBV27 and TRBJ2-7; 8 positions agree with TRBD2. Germline V lookup: CDR1 MNHEY, CDR2 SMNVEV (reference sequence). V was pared by 4 bases and J by 7 bases, with 21 bases of the junction left unmatched. There are 18 residues in the CDR3. The CDR3 coding sequence is TGTGCCAGCAGTTCACTGTCTAGCGGGTCCCATACATCGGGGGAGCAGTACTTC. Translation: CASSSLSSGSHTSGEQYF.

This chain links TRBV18 with TRBJ2-5; D not certain. V lost 2 bases and J lost 5, with 9 bases in between. The CDR3 length is 13 residues. Germline loops: CDR1 KGHSH, CDR2 LQKENI. The chain's CDR3 is CASSPSFGETQYF. The CDR3 coding sequence is TGTGCCAGCTCACCATCTTTCGGGGAGACCCAGTACTTC. Variable domain in full (rest from reference TRBV18 and TRBJ2-5): NAGVMQNPRHLVRRRGQEARLRCSPMKGHSHVYWYRQLPEEGLKFMVYLQKENIIDESGMPKERFSAEFPKEGPSILRIQQVVRGDSAAYFCASSPSFGETQYFGPGTRLLVL.

This rearrangement joins TRBV28 to TRBJ1-5; D is uncertain. Germline V gene sequence: CDR1 MDHEN, CDR2 SYDVKM. The CDR3 is 12 residues long. Trimming cost V 10 bases and J 7 bases, with 14 bases left between them. DNA for the CDR3: TGTGCCACCAAACTAATGAACCAGCCCCAGCATTTT. As protein: CATKLMNQPQHF.

V usage is TRBV28 and J usage is TRBJ2-1, with D perhaps TRBD1 (6 bases). V shed 5 bases and J shed 4 bases, with 12 bases lying between them. This CDR3 is built from 14 residues. Per germline, CDR1 MDHEN and CDR2 SYDVKM. CDR3 coding DNA: TGTGCCAGCAGTCAAGGACAGCCGTACAATGAGCAGTTCTTC. Encoded protein: CASSQGQPYNEQFF.